This TCR beta chain was documented in a study of T cell repertoires in cytomegalovirus infection. Looking at the study overall: Public TCR beta signature analysis indicated the presence of both CMV infection and matching HLA type.

This clonotype was detected only once. As yet, its antigen is unknown. The length of the CDR3 is 13 residues. Trimming stripped 0 bases from V and 5 bases from J, with 7 bases between. Germline V gene lookup returns CDR1 SGHAT and CDR2 FQNNGV. Each CDR3 protein gets one entry after TCRdb re-called the reads with MiXCR. The sample yields 900,000 to 950,000 distinct CDR3 sequences, roughly 31% seen once. The TCR was taken from a human donor in good health (CMV status not recorded). Some clones in this sample may be carry-over from other donors' samples. The gene calls are TRBV11-2 and TRBJ2-5; no clear D. The input for sequencing was cultured CD8+ T cells from PBMCs, taken from culture after CMV antigen stimulation. Here the CDR3 DNA reads TGTGCCAGCAGCTTAGATCCAGATGAGACCCAGTACTTC. Protein sequence: CASSLDPDETQYF.